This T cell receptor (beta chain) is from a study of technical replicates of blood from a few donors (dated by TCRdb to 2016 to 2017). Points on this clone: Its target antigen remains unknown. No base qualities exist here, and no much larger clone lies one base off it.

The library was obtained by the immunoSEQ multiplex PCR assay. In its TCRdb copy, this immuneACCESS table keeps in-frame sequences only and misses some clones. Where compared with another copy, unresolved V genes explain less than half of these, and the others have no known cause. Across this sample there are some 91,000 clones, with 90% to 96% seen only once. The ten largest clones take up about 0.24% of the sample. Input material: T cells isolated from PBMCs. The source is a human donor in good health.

The encoded CDR3 is CASRAGGGTNEKLFF. The DNA is TGCGCCAGCAGGGCAGGGGGAGGAACTAATGAAAAACTGTTTTTT. The sequence links TRBV5-1 to TRBJ1-4, with 7 central nucleotides matching TRBD1. The cysteine opens and the phenylalanine closes a CDR3 of 15 amino acids. Only the CDR3 part of the read is kept: 45 bases, read in frame from the first base. Trimmed from V: 5 bases; trimmed from J: 1 base; junction bases lacking a gene match: 5. In the germline V gene, CDR1 corresponds to SGHRS and CDR2 to YFSETQ.